Described below is a single T cell receptor (beta chain) sequence and its context. Its antigen is unknown. One junction end does not reproduce the germline sequence, and a read error may be involved. This sample is drawn from a study of T cells in Graves' hyperthyroidism and ophthalmopathy. Study-wide results and caveats: Within blood appeared most thyroid clonotypes that had expanded above 0.001.

This CDR3 region has 15 residues. Germline lookup yields CDR1 SGHVS and CDR2 FQNEAQ. TCR beta CDR3 regions were amplified from RNA transcripts. The study used the HTBI primer set for a first-round RT-PCR of the TCR CDR3. Using its own MiXCR run on the multiplex PCR reads, TCRdb lists one record per CDR3 protein. Among just over 550,000 distinct CDR3 sequences listed, around 46% were seen once. This sequence originates from a woman in her late teens or twenties with Graves' hyperthyroidism. Sequencing was performed on peripheral blood or thyroid tissue (not recorded which). This chain links TRBV7-8 with TRBJ1-2, with a weak D call TRBD1 (6 bases). The CDR3 spells CASSQEDRPNYGYTF. CDR3 nucleotides: TGCGCCAGCAGCCAAGAGGACAGACCTAACTATGGCTACACCTTC.